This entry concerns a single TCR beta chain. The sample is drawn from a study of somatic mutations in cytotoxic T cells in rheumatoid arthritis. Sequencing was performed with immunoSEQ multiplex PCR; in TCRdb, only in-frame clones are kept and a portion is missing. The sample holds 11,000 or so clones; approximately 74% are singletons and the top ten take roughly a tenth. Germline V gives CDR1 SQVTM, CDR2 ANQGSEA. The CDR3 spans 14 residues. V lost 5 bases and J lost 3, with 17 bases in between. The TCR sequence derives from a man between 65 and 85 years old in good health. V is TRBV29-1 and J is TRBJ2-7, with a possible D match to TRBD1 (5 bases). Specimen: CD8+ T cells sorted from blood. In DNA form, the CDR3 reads TGCAGCGTTAACGGTGACAGCGACCGCTACGAGCAGTACTTC. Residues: CSVNGDSDRYEQYF.